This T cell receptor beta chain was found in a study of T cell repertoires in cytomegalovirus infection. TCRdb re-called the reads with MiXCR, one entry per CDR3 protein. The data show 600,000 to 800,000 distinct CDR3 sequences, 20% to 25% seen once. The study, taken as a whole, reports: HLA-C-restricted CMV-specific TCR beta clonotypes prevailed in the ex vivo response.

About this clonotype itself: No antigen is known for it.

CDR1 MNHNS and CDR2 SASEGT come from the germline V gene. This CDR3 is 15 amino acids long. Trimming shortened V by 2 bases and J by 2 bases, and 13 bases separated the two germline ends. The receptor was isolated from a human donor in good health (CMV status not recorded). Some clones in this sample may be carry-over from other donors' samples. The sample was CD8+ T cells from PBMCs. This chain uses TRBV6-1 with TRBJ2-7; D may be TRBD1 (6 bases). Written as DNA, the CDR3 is TGTGCCAGCAGTGAACTGTGGACAGCCGCCTACGAGCAGTACTTC. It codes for CASSELWTAAYEQYF.